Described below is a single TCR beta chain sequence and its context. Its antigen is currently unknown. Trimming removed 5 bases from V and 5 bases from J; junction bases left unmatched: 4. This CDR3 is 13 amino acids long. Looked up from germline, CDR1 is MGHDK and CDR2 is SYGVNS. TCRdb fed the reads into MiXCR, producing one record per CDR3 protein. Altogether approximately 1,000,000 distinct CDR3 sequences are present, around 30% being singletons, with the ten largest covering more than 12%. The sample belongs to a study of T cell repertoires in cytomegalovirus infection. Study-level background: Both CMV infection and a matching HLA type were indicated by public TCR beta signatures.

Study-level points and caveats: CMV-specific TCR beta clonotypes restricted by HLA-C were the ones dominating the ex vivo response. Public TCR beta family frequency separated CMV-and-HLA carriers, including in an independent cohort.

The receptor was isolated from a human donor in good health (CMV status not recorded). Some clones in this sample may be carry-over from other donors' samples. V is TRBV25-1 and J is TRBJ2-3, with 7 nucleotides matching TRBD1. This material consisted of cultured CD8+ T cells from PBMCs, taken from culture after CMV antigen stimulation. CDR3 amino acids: CASSRGQKDTQYF. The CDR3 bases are TGTGCCAGCAGTAGGGGGCAGAAAGATACGCAGTATTTT.